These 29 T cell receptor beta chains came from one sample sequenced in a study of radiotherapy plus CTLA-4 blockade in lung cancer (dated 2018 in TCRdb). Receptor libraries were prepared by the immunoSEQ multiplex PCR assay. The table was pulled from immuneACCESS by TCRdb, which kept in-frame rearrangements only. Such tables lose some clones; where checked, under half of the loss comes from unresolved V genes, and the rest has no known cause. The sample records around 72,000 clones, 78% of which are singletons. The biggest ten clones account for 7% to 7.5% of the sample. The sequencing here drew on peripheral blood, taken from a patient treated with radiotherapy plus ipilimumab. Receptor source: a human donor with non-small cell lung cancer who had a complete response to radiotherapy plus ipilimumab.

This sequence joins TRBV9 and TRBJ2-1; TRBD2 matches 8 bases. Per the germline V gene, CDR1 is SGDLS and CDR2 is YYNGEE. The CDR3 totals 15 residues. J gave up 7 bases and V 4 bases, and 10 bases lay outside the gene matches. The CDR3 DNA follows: TGTGCCAGCAGCCGGGAGACTAGCGAAGGAAATGAGCAGTTCTTC. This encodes CASSRETSEGNEQFF.

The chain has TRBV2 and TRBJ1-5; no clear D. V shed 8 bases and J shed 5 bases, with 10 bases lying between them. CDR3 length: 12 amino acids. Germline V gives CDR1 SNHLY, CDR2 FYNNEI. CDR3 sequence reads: CASEDGYQPQHF. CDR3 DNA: TGTGCCAGCGAAGATGGCTATCAGCCCCAGCATTTT.

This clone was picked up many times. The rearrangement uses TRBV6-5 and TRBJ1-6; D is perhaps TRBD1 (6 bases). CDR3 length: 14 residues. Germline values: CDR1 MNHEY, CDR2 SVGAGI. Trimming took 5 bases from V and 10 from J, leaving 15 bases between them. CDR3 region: CASSAGTRGSPLHF. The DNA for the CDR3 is TGTGCCAGCAGTGCCGGGACACGGGGATCACCCCTCCACTTT.

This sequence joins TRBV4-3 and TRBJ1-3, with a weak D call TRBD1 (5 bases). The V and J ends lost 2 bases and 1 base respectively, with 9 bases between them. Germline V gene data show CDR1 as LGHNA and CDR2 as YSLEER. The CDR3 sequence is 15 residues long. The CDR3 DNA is TGCGCCAGCAGCCAATTACAGGAGTCTGGAAACACCATATATTTT. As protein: CASSQLQESGNTIYF.

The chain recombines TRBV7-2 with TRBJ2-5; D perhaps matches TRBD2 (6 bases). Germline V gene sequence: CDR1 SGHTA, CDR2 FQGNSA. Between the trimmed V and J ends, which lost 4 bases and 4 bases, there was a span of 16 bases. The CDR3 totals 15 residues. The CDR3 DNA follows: TGTGCCAGCAGCTATAGGCGGTTGGAGGGAGAGACCCAGTACTTC. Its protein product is CASSYRRLEGETQYF.

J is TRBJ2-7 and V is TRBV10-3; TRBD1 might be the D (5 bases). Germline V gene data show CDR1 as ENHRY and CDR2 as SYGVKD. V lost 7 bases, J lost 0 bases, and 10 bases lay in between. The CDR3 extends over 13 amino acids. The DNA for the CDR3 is TGTGCCATCACCAGGGCCCTCTCCTACGAGCAGTACTTC. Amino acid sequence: CAITRALSYEQYF.

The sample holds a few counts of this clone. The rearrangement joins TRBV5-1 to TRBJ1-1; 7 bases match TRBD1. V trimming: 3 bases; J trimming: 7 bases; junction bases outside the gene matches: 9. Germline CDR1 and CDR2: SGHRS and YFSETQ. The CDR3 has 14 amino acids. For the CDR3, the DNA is TGCGCCAGCAGCTCAGGCGGGACAGTCTATGAAGCTTTCTTT. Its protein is CASSSGGTVYEAFF. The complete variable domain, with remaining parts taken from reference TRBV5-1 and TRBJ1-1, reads KAGVTQTPRYLIKTRGQQVTLSCSPISGHRSVSWYQQTPGQGLQFLFEYFSETQRNKGNFPGRFSGRQFSNSRSEMNVSTLELGDSALYLCASSSGGTVYEAFFGQGTRLTVV.

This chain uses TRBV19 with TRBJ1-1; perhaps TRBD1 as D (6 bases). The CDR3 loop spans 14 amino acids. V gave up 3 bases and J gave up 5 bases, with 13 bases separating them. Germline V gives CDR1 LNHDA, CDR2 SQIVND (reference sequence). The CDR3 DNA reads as TGTGCCAGTAGTATTTTGGGGGCGCGGACTGAAGCTTTCTTT. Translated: CASSILGARTEAFF.

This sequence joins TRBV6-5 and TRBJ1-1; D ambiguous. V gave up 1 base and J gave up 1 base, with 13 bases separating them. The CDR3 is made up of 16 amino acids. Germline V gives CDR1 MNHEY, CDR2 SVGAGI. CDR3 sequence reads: CASSYFTGSRNTEAFF. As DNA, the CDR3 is TGTGCCAGCAGTTACTTTACCGGGAGTCGGAACACTGAAGCTTTCTTT.

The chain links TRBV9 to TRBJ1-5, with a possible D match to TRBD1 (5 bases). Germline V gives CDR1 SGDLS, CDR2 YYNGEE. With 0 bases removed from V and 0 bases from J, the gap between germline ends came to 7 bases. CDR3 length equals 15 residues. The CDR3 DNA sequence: TGTGCCAGCAGCGTAGGGGGGGATAGCAATCAGCCCCAGCATTTT. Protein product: CASSVGGDSNQPQHF.

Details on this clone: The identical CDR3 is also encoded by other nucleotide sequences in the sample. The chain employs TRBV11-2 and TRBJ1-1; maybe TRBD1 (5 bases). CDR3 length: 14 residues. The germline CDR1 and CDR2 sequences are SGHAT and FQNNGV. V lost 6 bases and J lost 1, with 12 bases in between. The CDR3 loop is CASSAGGSNTEAFF. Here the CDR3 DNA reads TGTGCCAGCAGTGCTGGGGGGTCGAACACTGAAGCTTTCTTT.

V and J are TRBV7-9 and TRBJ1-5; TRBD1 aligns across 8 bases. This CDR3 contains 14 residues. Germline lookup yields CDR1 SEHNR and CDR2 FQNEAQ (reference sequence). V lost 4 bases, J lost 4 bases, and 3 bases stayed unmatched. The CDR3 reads CASSSNRGNQPQHF. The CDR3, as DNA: TGTGCCAGCAGCTCGAACAGGGGGAATCAGCCCCAGCATTTT.

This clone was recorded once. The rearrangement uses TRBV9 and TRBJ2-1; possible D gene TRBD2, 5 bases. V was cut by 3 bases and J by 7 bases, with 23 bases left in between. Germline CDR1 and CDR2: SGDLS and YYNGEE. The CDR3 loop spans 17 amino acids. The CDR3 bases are TGTGCCAGCAGCGCCCAGGAGACCGTATCGGGGAAGAATGAGCAGTTCTTC. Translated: CASSAQETVSGKNEQFF. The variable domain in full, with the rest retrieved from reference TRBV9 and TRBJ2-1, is DSGVTQTPKHLITATGQRVTLRCSPRSGDLSVYWYQQSLDQGLQFLIQYYNGEERAKGNILERFSAQQFPDLHSELNLSSLELGDSALYFCASSAQETVSGKNEQFFGPGTRLTVL.

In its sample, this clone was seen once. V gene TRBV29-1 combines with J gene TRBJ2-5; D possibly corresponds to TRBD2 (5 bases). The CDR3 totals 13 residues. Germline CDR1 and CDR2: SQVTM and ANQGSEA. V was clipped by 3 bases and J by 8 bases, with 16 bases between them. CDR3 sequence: CSVESLARGTQYF. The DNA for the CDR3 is TGCAGCGTTGAGTCGCTAGCCCGCGGTACCCAGTACTTC.

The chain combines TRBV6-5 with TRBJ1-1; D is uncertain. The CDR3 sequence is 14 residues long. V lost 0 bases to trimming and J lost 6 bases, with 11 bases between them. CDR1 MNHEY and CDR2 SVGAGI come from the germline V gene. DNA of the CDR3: TGTGCCAGCAGTTACTCGTCTCTCGGAGCTGAAGCTTTCTTT. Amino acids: CASSYSSLGAEAFF.

The CDR3 coding sequence is TGCGCCAGCAGCCAAGTCGACACCGGGGAGCTGTTTTTT. Its translation: CASSQVDTGELFF. The V call is TRBV4-3, the J call TRBJ2-2; D is unresolved. CDR3 length equals 13 residues. Trimming removed 1 base at V and 3 bases at J, with 3 bases between. In germline, CDR1 is LGHNA, CDR2 YSLEER.

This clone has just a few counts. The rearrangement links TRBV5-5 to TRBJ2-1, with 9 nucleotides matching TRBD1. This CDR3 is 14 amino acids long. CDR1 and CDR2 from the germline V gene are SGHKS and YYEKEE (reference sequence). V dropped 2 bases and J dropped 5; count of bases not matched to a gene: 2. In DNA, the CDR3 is TGTGCCAGCAGCTTTAGGACAGGGGACAATGAGCAGTTCTTC. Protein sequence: CASSFRTGDNEQFF.

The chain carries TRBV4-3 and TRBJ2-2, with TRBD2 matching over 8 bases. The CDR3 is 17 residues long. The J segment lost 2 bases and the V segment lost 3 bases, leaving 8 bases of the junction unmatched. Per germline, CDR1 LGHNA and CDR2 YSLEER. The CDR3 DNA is TGCGCCAGCAGCCACCAGGCGGGGGGAGGAAACACCGGGGAGCTGTTTTTT. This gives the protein CASSHQAGGGNTGELFF.

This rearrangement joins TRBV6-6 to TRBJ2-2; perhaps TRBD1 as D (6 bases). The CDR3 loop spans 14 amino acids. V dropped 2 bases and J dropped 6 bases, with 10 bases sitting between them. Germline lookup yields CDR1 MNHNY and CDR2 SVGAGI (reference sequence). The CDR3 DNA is TGTGCCAGCAGTTACGTCGCAGGGGCCGGGGAGCTGTTTTTT. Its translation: CASSYVAGAGELFF.

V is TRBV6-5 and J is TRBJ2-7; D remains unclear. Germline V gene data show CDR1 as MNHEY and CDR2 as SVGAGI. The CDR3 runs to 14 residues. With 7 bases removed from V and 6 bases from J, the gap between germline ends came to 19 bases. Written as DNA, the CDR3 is TGTGCCAGCACCCCCTCCGGGTATCGGAGCGAGCAGTACTTC. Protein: CASTPSGYRSEQYF.

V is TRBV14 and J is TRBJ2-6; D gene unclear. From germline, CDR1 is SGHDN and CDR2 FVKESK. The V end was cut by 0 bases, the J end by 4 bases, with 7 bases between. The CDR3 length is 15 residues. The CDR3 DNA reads TGTGCCAGCAGCCAAGAAGTGTACGGGGCCAACGTCCTGACTTTC. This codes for CASSQEVYGANVLTF.

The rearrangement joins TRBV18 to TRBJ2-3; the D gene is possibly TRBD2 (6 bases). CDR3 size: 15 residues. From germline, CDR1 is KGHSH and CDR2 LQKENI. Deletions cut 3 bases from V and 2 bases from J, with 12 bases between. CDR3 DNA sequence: TGTGCCAGCTCACCGACCGCGGGATTCACAGATACGCAGTATTTT. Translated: CASSPTAGFTDTQYF.

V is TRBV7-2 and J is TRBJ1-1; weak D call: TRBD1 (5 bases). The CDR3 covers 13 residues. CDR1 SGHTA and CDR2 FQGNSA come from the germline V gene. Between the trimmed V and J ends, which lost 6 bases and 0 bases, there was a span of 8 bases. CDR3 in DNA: TGTGCCAGCAGGGAGGGGATGAACACTGAAGCTTTCTTT. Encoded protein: CASREGMNTEAFF.

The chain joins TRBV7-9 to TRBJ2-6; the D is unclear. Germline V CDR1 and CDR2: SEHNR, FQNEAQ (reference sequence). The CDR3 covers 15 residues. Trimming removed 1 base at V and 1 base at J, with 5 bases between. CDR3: CASSLVGSGANVLTF. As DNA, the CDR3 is TGTGCCAGCAGCTTAGTCGGGTCTGGGGCCAACGTCCTGACTTTC.

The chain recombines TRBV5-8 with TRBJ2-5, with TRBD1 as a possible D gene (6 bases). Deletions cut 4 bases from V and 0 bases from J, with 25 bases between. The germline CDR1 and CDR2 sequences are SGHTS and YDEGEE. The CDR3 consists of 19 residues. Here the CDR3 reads CASSQDQGNSNRYQETQYF. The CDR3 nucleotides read TGTGCCAGCAGCCAGGACCAGGGGAATTCAAATAGGTACCAAGAGACCCAGTACTTC.

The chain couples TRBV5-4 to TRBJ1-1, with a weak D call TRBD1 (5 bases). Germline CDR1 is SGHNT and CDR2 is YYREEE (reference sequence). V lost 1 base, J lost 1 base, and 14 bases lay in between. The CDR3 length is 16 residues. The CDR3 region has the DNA TGTGCCAGCAGCTTGATGGGGGAATGGGCGAACACTGAAGCTTTCTTT. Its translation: CASSLMGEWANTEAFF.

The CDR3 reads CASSPNQETQYF. The CDR3 DNA reads TGTGCCAGCAGCCCAAATCAAGAGACCCAGTACTTC. The chain recombines TRBV5-6 with TRBJ2-5; D is undetermined. The CDR3 is 12 amino acids. The germline V gene encodes CDR1 SGHDT and CDR2 YYEEEE. V was pared by 4 bases and J by 2 bases, with 6 bases between.

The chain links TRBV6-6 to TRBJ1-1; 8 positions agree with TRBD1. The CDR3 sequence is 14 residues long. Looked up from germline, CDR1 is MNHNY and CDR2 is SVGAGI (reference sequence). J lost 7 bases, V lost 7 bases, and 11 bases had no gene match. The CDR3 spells CASNRGGTGGEAFF. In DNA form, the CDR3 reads TGTGCCAGCAACCGGGGGGGGACAGGAGGTGAAGCTTTCTTT.

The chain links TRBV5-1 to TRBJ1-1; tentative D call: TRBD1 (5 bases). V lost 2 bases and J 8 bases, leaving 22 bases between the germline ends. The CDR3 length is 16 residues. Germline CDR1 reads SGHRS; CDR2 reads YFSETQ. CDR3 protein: CASSLALLTDISEAFF. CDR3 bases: TGCGCCAGCAGCTTAGCCTTATTAACGGACATTTCAGAAGCTTTCTTT.